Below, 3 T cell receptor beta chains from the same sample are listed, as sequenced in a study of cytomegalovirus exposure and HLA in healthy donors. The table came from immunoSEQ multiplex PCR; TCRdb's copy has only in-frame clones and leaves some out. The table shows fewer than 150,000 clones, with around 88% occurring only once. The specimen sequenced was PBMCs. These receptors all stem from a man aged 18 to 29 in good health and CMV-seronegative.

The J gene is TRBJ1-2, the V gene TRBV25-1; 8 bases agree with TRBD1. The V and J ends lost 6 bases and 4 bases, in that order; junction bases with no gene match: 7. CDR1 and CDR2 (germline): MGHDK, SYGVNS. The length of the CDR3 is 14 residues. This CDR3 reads CASSRTGGGYGYTF. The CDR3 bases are TGTGCCAGCAGCAGAACAGGGGGAGGCTATGGCTACACCTTC.

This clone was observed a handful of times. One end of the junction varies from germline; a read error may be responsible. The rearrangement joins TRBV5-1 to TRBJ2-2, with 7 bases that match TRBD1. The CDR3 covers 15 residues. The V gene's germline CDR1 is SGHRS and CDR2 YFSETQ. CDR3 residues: CASSLGQMNTGELFF. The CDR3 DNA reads TGCGCCAGCAGTTTGGGACAGATGAACACCGGGGAGCTGTTTTTT.

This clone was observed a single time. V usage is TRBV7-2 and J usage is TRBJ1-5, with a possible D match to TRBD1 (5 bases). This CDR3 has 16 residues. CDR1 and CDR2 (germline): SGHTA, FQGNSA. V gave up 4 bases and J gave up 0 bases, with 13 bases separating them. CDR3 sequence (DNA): TGTGCCAGCAGCTCTCAGGGTTACGGTAGCAATCAGCCCCAGCATTTT. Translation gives CASSSQGYGSNQPQHF.